These 7 T cell receptor beta chains were all obtained from the same sample, sequenced in a study of blood T cells in healthy people across ages. The second PCR ran about 6 to 11 cycles with a sample-barcoded 5' primer and J-beta primers. Using its own MiXCR run on the 5' RACE reads, TCRdb lists one record per CDR3 protein. The data contain fewer than 650,000 distinct CDR3 sequences, approximately 26% of them singletons. The same specimen was also included in a second study, on T cells of mothers and their children.

The material sequenced was blood. The receptors originated from a boy aged 2-9 years in good health.

This clonotype was detected a few times. This chain connects TRBV7-8 to TRBJ1-2; D is unclear. Germline V gene lookup returns CDR1 SGHVS and CDR2 FQNEAQ. This CDR3 has 14 residues. V was shortened by 3 bases and J by 4 bases, with 12 bases between the two germline ends. CDR3 bases: TGTGCCAGCAGCTTGGCGGGTGGCTTCTATGGCTACACCTTC. This codes for CASSLAGGFYGYTF.

V is TRBV5-5 and J is TRBJ2-3, with 7 bases aligning to TRBD2. V lost 3 bases, J lost 1 base, and 8 bases stayed unmatched. Germline values: CDR1 SGHKS, CDR2 YYEKEE (reference sequence). This CDR3 region has 16 residues. The CDR3 here is CASSWLSGEGTDTQYF. In DNA form, the CDR3 reads TGTGCCAGCAGCTGGCTAAGCGGGGAGGGCACAGATACGCAGTATTTT.

This clonotype was observed at least ten times. The V and J genes are TRBV9 and TRBJ1-2; no reliable D call. Looked up from germline, CDR1 is SGDLS and CDR2 is YYNGEE. The CDR3 runs 15 residues. Trimming stripped 0 bases from V and 0 bases from J, with 9 bases between. CDR3 protein: CASSVGDTANYGYTF. The CDR3 DNA sequence: TGTGCCAGCAGCGTAGGAGACACTGCTAACTATGGCTACACCTTC. Together with reference TRBV9 and TRBJ1-2, the CDR3 gives the full variable domain: DSGVTQTPKHLITATGQRVTLRCSPRSGDLSVYWYQQSLDQGLQFLIQYYNGEERAKGNILERFSAQQFPDLHSELNLSSLELGDSALYFCASSVGDTANYGYTFGSGTRLTVV.

The chain has TRBV7-9 and TRBJ2-3; 7 nucleotides match TRBD1. V was pared by 5 bases and J by 2 bases, with 7 bases of the junction left unmatched. Germline CDR1 and CDR2: SEHNR and FQNEAQ (reference sequence). The CDR3 is made up of 15 amino acids. The CDR3 DNA reads TGTGCCAGCAGCGTGTCCGGGACAGTCACAGATACGCAGTATTTT. Amino acids: CASSVSGTVTDTQYF.

A few counts support this clonotype. CDR3 region: CASSEVRGRNTEAFF. As DNA, the CDR3 is TGTGCCAGCAGTGAAGTTCGGGGGAGGAACACTGAAGCTTTCTTT. The rearrangement uses TRBV6-1 and TRBJ1-1; a possible D gene is TRBD1 (5 bases). V was trimmed by 1 base and J by 1 base, leaving 10 bases between them. The CDR3 is 15 residues long. Germline V gene data show CDR1 as MNHNS and CDR2 as SASEGT.

This clonotype was seen more than once but under ten times. The chain employs TRBV10-3 and TRBJ1-1; 11 bases fit TRBD1. Per the germline V gene, CDR1 is ENHRY and CDR2 is SYGVKD. With 10 bases clipped from V and 1 base from J, the junction kept 8 bases outside the gene matches. The CDR3 spans 15 residues. Here the CDR3 DNA reads TGTGCCACGGGTCCGGACAGGGGGCGGAACACTGAAGCTTTCTTT. This encodes CATGPDRGRNTEAFF.

The chain combines TRBV29-1 with TRBJ2-1; 7 bases align to TRBD1. Per the germline V gene, CDR1 is SQVTM and CDR2 is ANQGSEA. The CDR3 runs to 17 residues. V dropped 6 bases and J dropped 0; count of bases not matched to a gene: 14. This chain's CDR3 is CSVSQGWTSSSYNEQFF. In nucleotides, the CDR3 is TGCAGCGTCTCACAGGGGTGGACTTCCAGCTCCTACAATGAGCAGTTCTTC.